Listed below are T cell receptor beta chains from one sample, sequenced in a study of T cells after somatic rescue of genetic block. Generated by immunoSEQ multiplex PCR, the TCRdb table keeps only in-frame clones and is missing some. The sample contains around 100,000 clones, 75% to 95% of which appear only once. Sequenced input: peripheral blood mononuclear cells (PBMCs). These receptors were taken from a woman younger than 30. Each CDR3 is given with its conserved first and last residue.

len	v_gene	j_gene	CDR3aa
18	TRBV5-1	TRBJ2-1	CASLKTSGGPSSYNEQFF
16	TRBV9	TRBJ2-3	CASSVATLPNPDTQYF
14	TRBV7-8	TRBJ1-6	CASSLGTDNSPLHF
12	TRBV29-1	TRBJ2-7	CSVGTTSYEQYF
14	TRBV28	TRBJ1-1	CASSPQFRNTEAFF
14	TRBV28	TRBJ1-1	CASSLHRKNTEAFF
16	TRBV2	TRBJ1-1	CASSLQGVMMNTEAFF
13	TRBV18	TRBJ2-3	CASSPPSTDTQYF
15	TRBV11-2	TRBJ1-6	CASRSWGGAHSPLHF
15	TRBV29-1	TRBJ2-2	CSVNPGQPNTGELFF
14	TRBV5-1	TRBJ1-3	CASSFTGPGNTIYF
16	TRBV7-8	TRBJ2-3	CASSLAGAISTDTQYF
13	TRBV18	TRBJ2-7	CASSPPTGRKQYF